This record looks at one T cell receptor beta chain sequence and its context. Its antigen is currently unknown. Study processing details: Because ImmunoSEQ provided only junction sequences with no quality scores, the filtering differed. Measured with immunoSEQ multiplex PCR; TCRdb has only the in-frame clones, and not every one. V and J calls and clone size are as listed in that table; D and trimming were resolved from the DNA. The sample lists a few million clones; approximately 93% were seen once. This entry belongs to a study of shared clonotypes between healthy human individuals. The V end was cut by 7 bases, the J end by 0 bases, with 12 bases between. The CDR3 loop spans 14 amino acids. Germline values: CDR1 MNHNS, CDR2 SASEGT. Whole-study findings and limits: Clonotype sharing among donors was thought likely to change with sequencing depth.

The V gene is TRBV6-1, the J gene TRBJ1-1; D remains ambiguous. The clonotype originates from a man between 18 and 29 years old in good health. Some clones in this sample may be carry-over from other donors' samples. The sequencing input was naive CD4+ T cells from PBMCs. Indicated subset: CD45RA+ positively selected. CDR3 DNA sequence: TGTGCCAGCATGGCGCGCAGTTTGAACACTGAAGCTTTCTTT. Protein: CASMARSLNTEAFF.